These 12 T cell receptor beta chains were sequenced from one sample in a study of beta chain features in type 1 diabetes. The study's findings and limits: Shorter TCRB CDR3s, moderately but significantly so, were found in Type 1 diabetes patients in all four CD4+ subsets.

Every bit of the isolated RNA underwent reverse transcription, so sequencing read expressed TCRB transcripts. Measured with immunoSEQ multiplex PCR; TCRdb has only the in-frame clones, and not every one. The sample shows a few hundred thousand clones, about a tenth of them seen only once. Their cognate antigens are unknown. The sequencing input was naive CD4+ T cells from blood. The origin of the receptors is a man aged 25 to 45 with type 1 diabetes.

The gene calls are TRBV7-9 and TRBJ1-4; D ambiguous. The V gene's germline CDR1 is SEHNR and CDR2 FQNEAQ (reference sequence). There are 14 residues in the CDR3. The V gene lost 4 bases and the J gene lost 3 bases, with 9 bases spanning the gap. CDR3 in amino acids: CASSSSRPNEKLFF. In DNA, the CDR3 is TGTGCCAGCAGCTCATCGCGGCCTAATGAAAAACTGTTTTTT.

The genes are TRBV19 and TRBJ1-6, with a possible D match to TRBD1 (6 bases). CDR3 length: 16 residues. Germline V lookup: CDR1 LNHDA, CDR2 SQIVND (reference sequence). The V end was cut by 5 bases, the J end by 2 bases, with 13 bases between. The CDR3 nucleotides are TGTGCCAGTAGTGTGGACAGTGCGACCTATAATTCACCCCTCCACTTT. Residues: CASSVDSATYNSPLHF.

This clone turned up a few times. The rearrangement joins TRBV6-6 to TRBJ1-5, with TRBD1 matching over 8 bases. The CDR3 is made up of 16 amino acids. Germline assignment: CDR1 MNHNY and CDR2 SVGAGI (reference sequence). V trimming: 1 base; J trimming: 4 bases; junction bases outside the gene matches: 6. CDR3 sequence reads: CASSYFQTGGNQPQHF. As DNA, the CDR3 is TGTGCCAGCAGTTACTTTCAAACAGGGGGAAATCAGCCCCAGCATTTT.

The J gene is TRBJ1-2, the V gene TRBV28, with TRBD1 matching 9 bases. The CDR3 runs 14 residues. CDR1 and CDR2 (germline): MDHEN, SYDVKM. Trimming at V came to 5 bases and at J to 2 bases, leaving 3 bases not matched to a gene. The CDR3 DNA reads TGTGCCAGCAGTCAGGGACAGGGAAACTATGGCTACACCTTC. Protein product: CASSQGQGNYGYTF.

The chain links TRBV7-2 to TRBJ2-2; D might be TRBD2 (6 bases). The CDR3 spans 15 residues. The germline CDR1 and CDR2 sequences are SGHTA and FQGNSA. Trimming took off 5 bases at V and 0 bases at J, with 10 bases between the two ends. The CDR3 region is CASSKLATNTGELFF. The CDR3 nucleotides read TGTGCCAGCAGCAAGCTAGCGACGAACACCGGGGAGCTGTTTTTT.

V and J are TRBV28 and TRBJ2-2, with a tentative D call TRBD2 (7 bases). The CDR3 extends over 14 amino acids. Germline lookup yields CDR1 MDHEN and CDR2 SYDVKM. Trimming took off 6 bases at V and 7 bases at J, with 15 bases between the two ends. The CDR3 nucleotides read TGTGCCAGCAGAAAGGGGGGGGCAGGCGGGGAGCTGTTTTTT. Protein: CASRKGGAGGELFF.

V and J are TRBV20-1 and TRBJ2-1, with D possibly TRBD2 on 6 matching bases. The CDR3 runs 11 residues. V was pared by 6 bases and J by 13 bases, with 16 bases between. CDR1 DFQATT and CDR2 SNEGSKA come from the germline V gene (reference sequence). The CDR3 nucleotides are TGCAGTGCGTATGGCGGGGCGATTCAGTTCTTC. Its protein product is CSAYGGAIQFF.

This clone has more than one count but fewer than ten. The sample contains more than one DNA sequence encoding this CDR3. The genes are TRBV18 and TRBJ2-7, with 8 bases fitting TRBD1. This CDR3 is built from 13 residues. Per the germline V gene, CDR1 is KGHSH and CDR2 is LQKENI. J gave up 3 bases and V 6 bases, and 4 bases lay outside the gene matches. CDR3 in amino acids: CASSPGQDYEQYF. DNA for the CDR3: TGTGCCAGCTCCCCGGGACAGGACTACGAGCAGTACTTC.

V usage is TRBV6-5 and J usage is TRBJ1-5; 7 nucleotides match TRBD1. The germline CDR1 and CDR2 sequences are MNHEY and SVGAGI. The CDR3 extends over 12 amino acids. With 6 bases clipped from V and 11 bases from J, the junction kept 7 bases outside the gene matches. As DNA, the CDR3 is TGTGCCAGCAGCCACTTTGGACAGGCCCAGCATTTT. Its translation is CASSHFGQAQHF.

The rearrangement links TRBV23-1 to TRBJ1-5, with D perhaps matching TRBD1 (5 bases). TRBV23-1 is an ORF for which the function is uncertain. Trimming removed 3 bases from V and 1 base from J, with 25 bases in between. This CDR3 region has 20 residues. This chain's CDR3 is CASSHSGKRRGFCSNQPQHF. The CDR3, as DNA: TGCGCCAGCAGTCATAGTGGCAAAAGAAGGGGATTTTGCAGCAATCAGCCCCAGCATTTT.

The chain has TRBV6-6 and TRBJ2-1; 8 bases are a match to TRBD2. The germline V gene has CDR1 MNHNY and CDR2 SVGAGI (reference sequence). J was trimmed by 4 bases and V by 7 bases; bases with no gene match: 6. This CDR3 region has 14 residues. This CDR3 is CASKSGGDYNEQFF. The CDR3 region has the DNA TGTGCCAGCAAAAGCGGGGGAGATTACAATGAGCAGTTCTTC.

The table lists this clone with a few counts. This rearrangement joins TRBV5-1 to TRBJ2-3; 9 nucleotides align to TRBD2. CDR1 and CDR2 from the germline V gene are SGHRS and YFSETQ. After removal of 6 bases from V and 2 bases from J, the junction contained 4 bases not matched to a gene. This CDR3 is built from 14 residues. The CDR3 loop reads CASNGGGATDTQYF. CDR3 bases: TGCGCCAGCAACGGCGGGGGGGCCACAGATACGCAGTATTTT.